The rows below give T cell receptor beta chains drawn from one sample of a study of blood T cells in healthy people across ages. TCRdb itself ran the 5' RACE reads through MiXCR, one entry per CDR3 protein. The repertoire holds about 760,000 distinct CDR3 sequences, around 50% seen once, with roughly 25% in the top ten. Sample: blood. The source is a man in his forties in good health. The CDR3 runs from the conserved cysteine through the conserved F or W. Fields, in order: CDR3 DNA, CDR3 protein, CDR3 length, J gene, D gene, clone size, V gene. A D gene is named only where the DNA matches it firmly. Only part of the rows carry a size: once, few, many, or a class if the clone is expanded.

CDR3nt: TGTGCCAGCCGACCTCGGGGGGGGCAGGTGGAGACCCAGTACTTC
CDR3aa: CASRPRGGQVETQYF
len: 15
j_gene: TRBJ2-5
d_gene: TRBD2
abundance: few
v_gene: TRBV6-6

CDR3nt: TGTGCCAGCAGTTTTACCGCAGGGACAGAGACCCAGTACTTC
CDR3aa: CASSFTAGTETQYF
len: 14
j_gene: TRBJ2-5
d_gene: NA
abundance: NA
v_gene: TRBV12-3/TRBV12-4

CDR3nt: TGTGCCAGCAGCTCAACAGGGTTGAGGGAGACCCAGTACTTC
CDR3aa: CASSSTGLRETQYF
len: 14
j_gene: TRBJ2-5
d_gene: NA
abundance: NA
v_gene: TRBV7-9

CDR3nt: TGCGCCAGCAGCTTGAGTCAAACTAGCACAGATACGCAGTATTTT
CDR3aa: CASSLSQTSTDTQYF
len: 15
j_gene: TRBJ2-3
d_gene: NA
abundance: few
v_gene: TRBV5-1

CDR3nt: TGTGCCAGCAGCCGGATACTTCGGGAGACCCAGTACTTC
CDR3aa: CASSRILRETQYF
len: 13
j_gene: TRBJ2-5
d_gene: NA
abundance: few
v_gene: TRBV14

CDR3nt: TGTGCCAGCAGCGTAGCTACTGGGGCTGGAAACATTCAGTACTTC
CDR3aa: CASSVATGAGNIQYF
len: 15
j_gene: TRBJ2-4
d_gene: NA
abundance: NA
v_gene: TRBV9

CDR3nt: TGTGCCAGCAGCCCTACAATAAGTGGTGTGGGGACCCAGTACTTC
CDR3aa: CASSPTISGVGTQYF
len: 15
j_gene: TRBJ2-5
d_gene: NA
abundance: NA
v_gene: TRBV3-1

CDR3nt: TGTGCCACCAGTGACGGCCGCAGCACGCAGTATTTT
CDR3aa: CATSDGRSTQYF
len: 12
j_gene: TRBJ2-3
d_gene: NA
abundance: few
v_gene: TRBV24-1

CDR3nt: TGTGCCAGCAGTACGATACAGGGGGTGGGCACTGAAGCTTTCTTT
CDR3aa: CASSTIQGVGTEAFF
len: 15
j_gene: TRBJ1-1
d_gene: TRBD1
abundance: NA
v_gene: TRBV6-6

CDR3nt: TGCAGCGTCTCCAGGCTAGCCAAAAACATTCAGTACTTC
CDR3aa: CSVSRLAKNIQYF
len: 13
j_gene: TRBJ2-4
d_gene: NA
abundance: few
v_gene: TRBV29-1

CDR3nt: TGTGCCAGCAGCGGCCTGGGACTAGCGGGCAATGAGCAGTTCTTC
CDR3aa: CASSGLGLAGNEQFF
len: 15
j_gene: TRBJ2-1
d_gene: TRBD2
abundance: few
v_gene: TRBV7-2